This T cell receptor (beta chain) was recovered during a study of long-term antiretroviral therapy in people with HIV. The CDR3 runs 15 residues. Trimming pared 4 bases from V and 1 base from J, leaving 14 bases between. Per the germline V gene, CDR1 is SGHRS and CDR2 is YFSETQ. For each donor, at least one pre-ART and at least two post-ART PBMC samples were available. Each participant with HIV received care in the United States. The authors ran the immunoSEQ assay, v3.0, at survey level. Generated by immunoSEQ multiplex PCR, the TCRdb table keeps only in-frame clones and is missing some. Of roughly 3,500 clones listed, more than 70% are singletons.

The chain links TRBV5-1 to TRBJ1-1; perhaps TRBD1 as D (6 bases). Here the sequenced sample was unsorted PBMCs, taken 0.3 years after starting antiretroviral therapy. The sequence derives from a woman between 50 and 59 years old with HIV. CDR3 DNA: TGCGCCAGCAGCCCCAGGACAGTTCCGAACACTGAAGCTTTCTTT. Translated: CASSPRTVPNTEAFF.